Following are 17 T cell receptor beta chains from one sample sequenced in a study of shared clonotypes between healthy human individuals. Clones were read by immunoSEQ multiplex PCR, and TCRdb kept only the in-frame ones, dropping some. The sample shows fewer than 2.5 million clones, 80% to 95% of them seen only once. Material: naive CD4+ T cells from PBMCs. Regarding subset: CD45RA+ positively selected. These receptors were taken from a man aged 18 to 30 in good health. Some clones in this sample may be carry-over from other donors' samples.

V usage is TRBV19 and J usage is TRBJ2-7; TRBD2 matches at 7 bases. Per germline, CDR1 LNHDA and CDR2 SQIVND (reference sequence). V gave up 7 bases and J gave up 2 bases; unmatched junction bases: 8. The CDR3 is 14 amino acids. The CDR3 reads CASKRVAGAYEQYF. CDR3 bases: TGTGCCAGTAAGCGCGTGGCGGGGGCCTACGAGCAGTACTTC. The whole variable domain, remainder taken from reference TRBV19 and TRBJ2-7, is DGGITQSPKYLFRKEGQNVTLSCEQNLNHDAMYWYRQDPGQGLRLIYYSQIVNDFQKGDIAEGYSVSREKKESFPLTVTSAQKNPTAFYLCASKRVAGAYEQYFGPGTRLTVT.

The table lists this clone with a count of one. The rearrangement uses TRBV6-6 and TRBJ1-5; unclear D gene. V was clipped by 3 bases and J by 5 bases, with 14 bases between them. The CDR3 contains 15 residues. Germline V lookup: CDR1 MNHNY, CDR2 SVGAGI (reference sequence). The CDR3 here is CASSYSPRVDQPQHF. Written as DNA, the CDR3 is TGTGCCAGCAGTTATTCTCCCAGAGTAGATCAGCCCCAGCATTTT.

This clone came up a few times. The rearrangement uses TRBV5-6 and TRBJ2-6; no clear D gene. V gave up 2 bases and J gave up 0 bases, with 3 bases separating them. Germline assignment: CDR1 SGHDT and CDR2 YYEEEE. CDR3 size: 14 residues. CDR3 coding DNA: TGTGCCAGCAGCTTCATCTCTGGGGCCAACGTCCTGACTTTC. Amino acids: CASSFISGANVLTF.

The V call is TRBV7-9, the J call TRBJ2-1, with 12 bases that match TRBD2. The V segment lost 5 bases and the J segment 5 bases; nucleotides outside the gene matches: 7. Per the germline V gene, CDR1 is SEHNR and CDR2 is FQNEAQ (reference sequence). The CDR3 has 16 residues. CDR3 sequence (DNA): TGTGCCAGCAGCACCCGGACTAGCGGGGCCCACAATGAGCAGTTCTTC. Amino acids: CASSTRTSGAHNEQFF.

This CDR3 is CASSPGHSGNTIYF. In nucleotides, the CDR3 is TGTGCCAGCAGCCCAGGGCACTCTGGAAACACCATATATTTT. The rearrangement joins TRBV7-8 to TRBJ1-3, with D possibly TRBD1 on 5 matching bases. V was clipped by 5 bases and J by 0 bases, with 8 bases between them. There are 14 residues in the CDR3. Germline V CDR1 and CDR2: SGHVS, FQNEAQ.

The chain employs TRBV6-5 and TRBJ1-2; 8 positions match TRBD1. Germline V gene data show CDR1 as MNHEY and CDR2 as SVGAGI. The CDR3 sequence is 13 residues long. The V gene end was trimmed by 6 bases and the J gene end by 7 bases; junction bases not matched to a gene: 7. In DNA, the CDR3 is TGTGCCAGCAGAGCAGGGGGCAGGTCTGGCTACACCTTC. This encodes CASRAGGRSGYTF.

The chain is built from TRBV7-9 and TRBJ1-5; TRBD1 agrees at 8 bases. V shed 5 bases and J 6 bases; nucleotides not matched to a gene: 9. Germline V gene data show CDR1 as SEHNR and CDR2 as FQNEAQ (reference sequence). The CDR3 spans 15 residues. The CDR3 DNA reads as TGTGCCAGCAGCCCTGCAGGGGGCATCGCTCAGCCCCAGCATTTT. It translates to CASSPAGGIAQPQHF.

This chain uses TRBV11-2 with TRBJ2-5, with D unresolved. Trimming left V 5 bases short and J 2 bases short, with 6 bases between. Germline V gene data show CDR1 as SGHAT and CDR2 as FQNNGV. This CDR3 is built from 12 residues. In nucleotides, the CDR3 is TGTGCCAGCAGCGCCGGACAAGAGACCCAGTACTTC. It codes for CASSAGQETQYF.

V and J are TRBV27 and TRBJ1-2; 8 bases are a match to TRBD1. This CDR3 is 15 amino acids long. Germline assignment: CDR1 MNHEY and CDR2 SMNVEV (reference sequence). V was clipped by 7 bases and J by 1 base; unmatched bases: 8. CDR3 in amino acids: CASTQQGEGNYGYTF. CDR3 sequence (DNA): TGTGCCAGCACCCAACAGGGGGAGGGTAACTATGGCTACACCTTC.

The chain combines TRBV29-1 with TRBJ2-1; 8 bases agree with TRBD1. With 5 bases clipped from V and 2 bases from J, the junction kept 8 bases outside the gene matches. The CDR3 runs to 15 residues. Germline V CDR1 and CDR2: SQVTM, ANQGSEA. The CDR3 loop reads CSVQRDRSPYNEQFF. DNA of the CDR3: TGCAGCGTTCAAAGGGACAGGAGCCCCTACAATGAGCAGTTCTTC.

The chain links TRBV5-5 to TRBJ2-7; tentatively, D is TRBD1 or TRBD2 (6 bases each). The V end was cut by 1 base, the J end by 2 bases, with 13 bases between. The germline gives CDR1 SGHKS, CDR2 YYEKEE (reference sequence). The CDR3 covers 15 residues. The CDR3 DNA reads TGTGCCAGCAGCTTGAATCCGGGGGCTCCCTACGAGCAGTACTTC. It translates to CASSLNPGAPYEQYF.

The CDR3 reads CATKTDRAWETQYF. In nucleotides, the CDR3 is TGTGCCACAAAGACGGACAGGGCATGGGAGACCCAGTACTTC. This chain joins TRBV28 and TRBJ2-5; TRBD1 aligns across 8 bases. CDR1 is MDHEN and CDR2 is SYDVKM in the germline V gene. J was trimmed by 5 bases and V by 10 bases; bases with no gene match: 12. The CDR3 length is 14 residues.

The chain employs TRBV5-8 and TRBJ2-3, with 8 nucleotides matching TRBD2. V was clipped by 1 base and J by 3 bases; unmatched bases: 4. The germline gives CDR1 SGHTS, CDR2 YDEGEE. CDR3 length equals 15 residues. CDR3 loop: CASSLSGSKTDTQYF. The CDR3 bases are TGTGCCAGCAGCTTGAGCGGGAGTAAGACAGATACGCAGTATTTT.

This chain connects TRBV10-3 to TRBJ2-3; D possibly matches TRBD1 or TRBD2 (5 bases each). Germline CDR1 and CDR2: ENHRY and SYGVKD. There are 15 residues in the CDR3. Trimming removed 0 bases at V and 2 bases at J, with 9 bases between. The CDR3 is CAISESGTFTDTQYF. The CDR3 DNA reads TGTGCCATCAGTGAGTCAGGGACCTTCACAGATACGCAGTATTTT.

As to this clone: Other nucleotide sequences from this sample produce the same CDR3. This chain connects TRBV5-1 to TRBJ1-1, with D unresolved. Between the trimmed V and J ends, which lost 4 bases and 0 bases, there was a span of 7 bases. Germline lookup yields CDR1 SGHRS and CDR2 YFSETQ. The CDR3 consists of 13 residues. The CDR3 protein is CASSLEVNTEAFF. The CDR3 nucleotides read TGCGCCAGCAGCCTAGAGGTGAACACTGAAGCTTTCTTT.

The chain recombines TRBV10-2 with TRBJ2-5, with a tentative D call TRBD1 (5 bases). The CDR3 runs to 15 residues. Trimming removed 6 bases at V and 2 bases at J, with 16 bases between. CDR1 and CDR2 from the germline V gene are WSHSY and SAAADI. The CDR3 sequence: CASRLPGRLQETQYF. DNA for the CDR3: TGCGCCAGCAGGTTACCAGGGCGCCTACAAGAGACCCAGTACTTC.

The V gene is TRBV28, the J gene TRBJ2-7; D is uncertain. V was pared by 6 bases and J by 0 bases, with 15 bases between. CDR3 length: 15 amino acids. Per germline, CDR1 MDHEN and CDR2 SYDVKM. CDR3 sequence reads: CASSLGISSSYEQYF. CDR3 in DNA: TGTGCCAGCAGCCTAGGGATTTCCAGCTCCTACGAGCAGTACTTC.